This is a list of T cell receptor beta chains from one sample in a study of shared clonotypes between healthy human individuals. TCRdb keeps only in-frame clones here, not all; method: immunoSEQ multiplex PCR. The table includes around 340,000 clones, around 70% detected once. Source material: memory CD4+ T cells sorted from blood. All receptors derive from a man in his thirties or forties in good health. CDR3s include the opening cysteine and the closing phenylalanine or tryptophan. The D gene is left open where the match is weak. Clone size is stated in some rows and not others, as once, few, many or a class when expanded.

CDR3nt: TGTGCCAGCAGCTTAGCGGGGGGGCAGCCCCAGCATTTT; CDR3aa: CASSLAGGQPQHF; j_gene: TRBJ1-5; v_gene: TRBV7-6; abundance: -; d_gene: -
CDR3nt: TGTGCCAGCAGCTTAGCGCAGACTGAAGCTTTCTTT; CDR3aa: CASSLAQTEAFF; j_gene: TRBJ1-1; v_gene: TRBV7-8; abundance: -; d_gene: -
CDR3nt: TGTGCCAGCTCACCACCGGGCGACCAAGAGACCCAGTACTTC; CDR3aa: CASSPPGDQETQYF; j_gene: TRBJ2-5; v_gene: TRBV18; abundance: few; d_gene: -
CDR3nt: TGTGCCAGCTCACCCCCTTCCTTCCGGGACAGGGGATCCACAGATACGCAGTATTTT; CDR3aa: CASSPPSFRDRGSTDTQYF; j_gene: TRBJ2-3; v_gene: TRBV18; abundance: -; d_gene: TRBD1
CDR3nt: TGCGCCAGCAGCTTGCCGCTAGCCCCGGCGGAAAACATTCAGTACTTC; CDR3aa: CASSLPLAPAENIQYF; j_gene: TRBJ2-4; v_gene: TRBV5-1; abundance: -; d_gene: -
CDR3nt: TGTGCCAGAAACCCCCACTCCCGGGGGTTGTACCAAGAGACCCAGTACTTC; CDR3aa: CARNPHSRGLYQETQYF; j_gene: TRBJ2-5; v_gene: TRBV5-3; abundance: -; d_gene: -
CDR3nt: TGCGCCAGCAGCTTAGCGGGAGGGGCCTTTGGGAGCATTCAGTACTTC; CDR3aa: CASSLAGGAFGSIQYF; j_gene: TRBJ2-4; v_gene: TRBV5-1; abundance: -; d_gene: TRBD2
CDR3nt: TGTGCCAGCAGCGGGACACCGGGACAGGGCTACGAGCAGTACTTC; CDR3aa: CASSGTPGQGYEQYF; j_gene: TRBJ2-7; v_gene: TRBV9; abundance: -; d_gene: TRBD1
CDR3nt: TGTGCCAGCAGCCTATACAGGGGCTCCTACGAGCAGTACTTC; CDR3aa: CASSLYRGSYEQYF; j_gene: TRBJ2-7; v_gene: TRBV11-2; abundance: few; d_gene: TRBD1
CDR3nt: TGCAGCGTCCTCCGGACTAGCGGCTACGAGCAGTACTTC; CDR3aa: CSVLRTSGYEQYF; j_gene: TRBJ2-7; v_gene: TRBV29-1; abundance: -; d_gene: TRBD2
CDR3nt: TGTGCCAGCAGCTTAGACCCCGCAGGGGTCTATGGCTACACCTTC; CDR3aa: CASSLDPAGVYGYTF; j_gene: TRBJ1-2; v_gene: TRBV7-2; abundance: -; d_gene: -
CDR3nt: TGTGCCAGCAGGTTTACTTCTGGAAACACCATATATTTT; CDR3aa: CASRFTSGNTIYF; j_gene: TRBJ1-3; v_gene: TRBV27; abundance: -; d_gene: -
CDR3nt: TGTGCCAGCAGTTTCCCACCGTCATACTATGGCTACACCTTC; CDR3aa: CASSFPPSYYGYTF; j_gene: TRBJ1-2; v_gene: TRBV28; abundance: -; d_gene: -
CDR3nt: TGTGCCTGGAGTGACTATACGCAGTATTTT; CDR3aa: CAWSDYTQYF; j_gene: TRBJ2-3; v_gene: TRBV30; abundance: -; d_gene: -
CDR3nt: TGTGCCAGCAGCAAGGGTTTCGTTGAGACCCAGTACTTC; CDR3aa: CASSKGFVETQYF; j_gene: TRBJ2-5; v_gene: TRBV7-8; abundance: -; d_gene: -
CDR3nt: TGTGCTAGTGGTTTGGTACTCCCGGGAGGTACTGAAGCTTTCTTT; CDR3aa: CASGLVLPGGTEAFF; j_gene: TRBJ1-1; v_gene: TRBV12-5; abundance: once; d_gene: -
CDR3nt: TGTGCCAGCTCACCAGTGGCCTACTCTGGAAACACCATATATTTT; CDR3aa: CASSPVAYSGNTIYF; j_gene: TRBJ1-3; v_gene: TRBV18; abundance: -; d_gene: -
CDR3nt: TGTGCCAGCTCACCACAGGGGGGACCCTACAATGAGCAGTTCTTC; CDR3aa: CASSPQGGPYNEQFF; j_gene: TRBJ2-1; v_gene: TRBV18; abundance: many; d_gene: -
CDR3nt: TGCAGTGGAGGAGGGTACTACGAGCAGTACTTC; CDR3aa: CSGGGYYEQYF; j_gene: TRBJ2-7; v_gene: TRBV20-1; abundance: -; d_gene: -
CDR3nt: TGTGCCAGCAGTCTAGCGGGAGGAAGGACGCAGTATTTT; CDR3aa: CASSLAGGRTQYF; j_gene: TRBJ2-3; v_gene: TRBV11-3; abundance: -; d_gene: TRBD2
CDR3nt: TGTGCCAGCAGCCCGCTGGGACCCTCACCTTTACAGCAGTACTTC; CDR3aa: CASSPLGPSPLQQYF; j_gene: TRBJ2-7; v_gene: TRBV7-8; abundance: -; d_gene: -